This T cell receptor (beta chain) comes out of a study of regulatory T cells in long-lasting Graves disease. Study-wide context: The study counted Graves' disease as persistent given over 5 years of antithyroid drugs and positive TSH receptor antibodies.

Overall study results and limits: Clonotypes that were public and shared totalled approximately 2,800 in persistent patients versus 800 to 1,000 in new patients. Reduced TCR diversity was observed in persistent Graves' patients versus newly diagnosed patients.

CDR3 length equals 16 residues. V gave up 5 bases and J gave up 7 bases, with 21 bases separating them. Germline lookup yields CDR1 MDHEN and CDR2 SYDVKM. This clonotype was seen many times. Its cognate antigen is unknown. Time point indicated: persistent/refractory GD, antithyroid drugs over 5 years with positive TRAb. TCR sequences were obtained from RNA taken from PBMCs. Relying on iRepertoire HTBI primers and Arm-PCR of CDR3 regions, the team built TCR beta libraries. Each CDR3 protein is one row after TCRdb ran MiXCR on the multiplex PCR reads. The sample lists under 500,000 distinct CDR3 sequences; less than 25% were seen once.

This receptor was obtained from a female donor with Graves disease. This material consisted of peripheral blood mononuclear cells (PBMCs), taken when the disease was refractory, from a patient treated with antithyroid drugs. The chain employs TRBV28 and TRBJ1-5, with D maybe TRBD1 (5 bases). Here the CDR3 DNA reads TGTGCCAGCAGTGCAATAGAGGGGTCGTTTGGGCAGCCCCAGCATTTT. Translated, it gives CASSAIEGSFGQPQHF. The full variable domain, in which reference TRBV28 and TRBJ1-5 provide the parts outside the CDR3, is DVKVTQSSRYLVKRTGEKVFLECVQDMDHENMFWYRQDPGLGLRLIYFSYDVKMKEKGDIPEGYSVSREKKERFSLILESASTNQTSMYLCASSAIEGSFGQPQHFGDGTRLSIL.